Listed below are T cell receptor beta chains from one sample, sequenced in a study of T cell changes during pregnancy in multiple sclerosis. The table came from immunoSEQ multiplex PCR; TCRdb's copy has only in-frame clones and leaves some out. The sample lists about 80,000 clones; about 90% were seen once. The sequencing used peripheral blood, collected before pregnancy. The receptors shown here come from a female donor with multiple sclerosis, enrolled in a pregnancy study. Each CDR3 is given with its conserved first and last residue. D genes are given only for firm matches. The size of a clone is reported for some rows only, either as once, few or many, or as a class for expanded clones.

TRBJ2-7,-,TRBD1,TRBV7-9,CASSLDRTGSYEQYF,TGTGCCAGCAGCTTAGACCGGACAGGGAGCTACGAGCAGTACTTC
TRBJ1-2,-,-,TRBV15,CATSRDRGDGYTF,TGTGCCACCAGCAGAGATCGCGGGGATGGCTACACCTTC
TRBJ2-1,-,-,TRBV7-6,CASSDGHEQFF,TGTGCCAGCAGCGATGGGCATGAGCAGTTCTTC
TRBJ1-1,once,TRBD1,TRBV11-3,CASSRHRGNKGEAFF,TGTGCCAGCAGCCGGCACAGGGGCAATAAAGGTGAAGCTTTCTTT
TRBJ1-2,-,TRBD1,TRBV27,CASSWTGGAGGYTF,TGTGCCAGCAGTTGGACAGGGGGAGCGGGAGGCTACACCTTC
TRBJ1-3,once,TRBD1,TRBV2,CASSELGGAIRDTIYF,TGTGCCAGCAGCGAACTAGGGGGCGCGATACGAGACACCATATATTTT
TRBJ2-2,-,TRBD2,TRBV9,CASSPLGGGNTGELFF,TGTGCCAGCAGCCCACTGGGGGGGGGTAACACCGGGGAGCTGTTTTTT
TRBJ1-6,-,-,TRBV30,CAWSVLSPLHF,TGTGCCTGGAGTGTACTTTCACCCCTCCACTTT
TRBJ2-1,-,-,TRBV7-2,CASSWEVLNEQFF,TGTGCCAGCAGCTGGGAGGTTCTTAATGAGCAGTTCTTC
TRBJ2-5,-,-,TRBV2,CASSELGLRETQYF,TGTGCCAGCAGTGAATTGGGTTTGAGGGAGACCCAGTACTTC
TRBJ1-1,-,-,TRBV27,CASSLGQPMNTEAFF,TGTGCCAGCAGTTTAGGGCAGCCTATGAACACTGAAGCTTTCTTT
TRBJ1-2,-,TRBD1,TRBV9,CASRTPGQVGEDGYTF,TGTGCCAGCAGGACCCCCGGACAGGTCGGGGAGGATGGCTACACCTTC
TRBJ2-5,-,TRBD2,TRBV7-2,CASSLGISGVGETQYF,TGTGCCAGCAGCTTAGGGATTAGCGGGGTTGGGGAGACCCAGTACTTC
TRBJ1-1,once,-,TRBV7-9,CASSLGQTNTEAFF,TGTGCCAGCAGCTTAGGACAGACGAACACTGAAGCTTTCTTT
TRBJ2-5,-,-,TRBV6-5,CASSSAHRYQETQYF,TGTGCCAGCAGTTCCGCGCACAGGTACCAAGAGACCCAGTACTTC
TRBJ1-1,few,-,TRBV7-3,CASSLQGNTEAFF,TGTGCCAGCAGCTTACAGGGAAACACTGAAGCTTTCTTT
TRBJ2-7,-,-,TRBV30,CAFRLGSRGSYEQYF,TGTGCCTTCCGACTTGGGTCCAGGGGCTCCTACGAGCAGTACTTC
TRBJ1-1,-,TRBD1,TRBV27,CASSFDTRQGGIAEAFF,TGTGCCAGCAGTTTCGACACCCGACAGGGGGGAATCGCTGAAGCTTTCTTT
TRBJ1-6,-,-,TRBV9,CASSVEHSYNSPLHF,TGTGCCAGCAGCGTAGAGCACTCCTATAATTCACCCCTCCACTTT
TRBJ1-4,-,TRBD1,TRBV25-1,CASSVQGTNEKLFF,TGTGCCAGCAGTGTACAGGGGACCAATGAAAAACTGTTTTTT
TRBJ2-6,once,-,TRBV6-5,CASSLDYSGANVLTF,TGTGCCAGCAGTTTAGATTACTCTGGGGCCAACGTCCTGACTTTC
TRBJ2-7,once,TRBD1,TRBV6-5,CASSYRQGTWIHEQYF,TGTGCCAGCAGTTACAGACAGGGCACTTGGATCCACGAGCAGTACTTC
TRBJ2-7,few,TRBD2,TRBV4-1,CASRYGLAGIYEQYF,TGCGCCAGCAGGTACGGACTAGCGGGGATCTACGAGCAGTACTTC
TRBJ2-1,-,TRBD1,TRBV9,CASSGQGAYEQFF,TGTGCCAGCAGCGGACAGGGGGCATATGAGCAGTTCTTC
TRBJ1-3,-,-,TRBV5-1,CASSLLGTGSRQGNTIYF,TGCGCCAGCAGCTTGTTAGGAACAGGGAGCAGGCAAGGAAACACCATATATTTT
TRBJ2-2,-,-,TRBV25-1,CASSEVSSGELFF,TGTGCCAGCAGTGAAGTTTCCTCCGGGGAGCTGTTTTTT
TRBJ2-1,-,TRBD1,TRBV15,CATSRDSGTGSNEQFF,TGTGCCACCAGCAGAGATTCGGGGACAGGGTCTAATGAGCAGTTCTTC
TRBJ2-3,-,-,TRBV7-2,CASSLAHSLNTDTQYF,TGTGCCAGCAGCTTAGCCCACTCCCTAAACACAGATACGCAGTATTTT
TRBJ2-7,-,-,TRBV5-5,CASSLEGGGRHEQYF,TGTGCCAGCAGCTTGGAGGGAGGAGGGAGGCACGAGCAGTACTTC
TRBJ2-7,once,-,TRBV6-5,CASSLKFGEQYF,TGTGCCAGCAGTCTAAAGTTCGGGGAGCAGTACTTC
TRBJ2-7,-,-,TRBV6-6,CASSYSQESSYEQYF,TGTGCCAGCAGTTACTCACAGGAGAGCTCCTACGAGCAGTACTTC
TRBJ1-1,-,-,TRBV7-3,CASSFRFGVNTEAFF,TGTGCCAGCAGCTTTAGGTTCGGGGTGAACACTGAAGCTTTCTTT
TRBJ1-6,-,TRBD1,TRBV6-1,CASSETPEGASSPLHF,TGTGCCAGCAGTGAAACCCCAGAGGGGGCAAGCTCACCCCTCCACTTT
TRBJ1-1,-,-,TRBV6-5,CASSYSIRAEAFF,TGTGCCAGCAGTTACTCGATCAGGGCTGAAGCTTTCTTT
TRBJ2-7,-,-,TRBV4-1,CASSQRQEHSYEQYF,TGCGCCAGCAGCCAGCGACAGGAACATTCCTACGAGCAGTACTTC
TRBJ2-2,once,TRBD1,TRBV27,CASSLDRVVENTGELFF,TGTGCCAGCAGTTTGGACAGGGTAGTGGAGAACACCGGGGAGCTGTTTTTT
TRBJ1-1,-,-,TRBV2,CASSLKGVNTEAFF,TGTGCCAGCTCCTTAAAGGGGGTGAACACTGAAGCTTTCTTT
TRBJ1-5,-,-,TRBV10-1,CASSALQGSYSNQPQHF,TGCGCCAGCAGTGCCCTGCAGGGATCTTATAGCAATCAGCCCCAGCATTTT
TRBJ1-4,-,-,TRBV29-1,CSVAGTGTEKLFF,TGCAGCGTCGCCGGGACTGGTACTGAAAAACTGTTTTTT
TRBJ1-3,-,-,TRBV15,CATSRGAIPGNTIYF,TGTGCCACCAGCAGAGGAGCGATACCTGGAAACACCATATATTTT
TRBJ1-1,-,TRBD1,TRBV5-6,CASSGATDRENTEAFF,TGTGCCAGCAGCGGGGCGACGGACAGGGAGAACACTGAAGCTTTCTTT
TRBJ2-2,-,-,TRBV11-3,CASSLAGTGELFF,TGTGCCAGCAGCTTAGCCGGCACCGGGGAGCTGTTTTTT
TRBJ2-1,-,TRBD2,TRBV4-2,CASSQTGTSGVPGEQFF,TGTGCCAGCAGCCAAACTGGGACTAGCGGGGTGCCGGGGGAGCAGTTCTTC
TRBJ2-3,-,TRBD1,TRBV19,CASSSKTGMADTQYF,TGTGCCAGTAGTTCCAAGACAGGGATGGCAGATACGCAGTATTTT
TRBJ1-5,-,-,TRBV5-1,CASSLVEVLQPQHF,TGCGCCAGCAGCTTGGTAGAGGTCTTACAGCCCCAGCATTTT
TRBJ2-1,-,-,TRBV6-5,CASSYPPLQFF,TGTGCCAGCAGTTACCCCCCTCTCCAGTTCTTC
TRBJ2-7,-,TRBD2,TRBV6-1,CASSPSERGPYEQYF,TGTGCCAGCTCCCCCTCGGAGCGGGGGCCCTACGAGCAGTACTTC